Described below is a single T cell receptor beta chain sequence and its context. Its antigen is unknown. No base-level quality is on record; no much larger clone is a single base apart. This entry comes from a study of T cell responses to AZD1222 COVID-19 vaccine (dated by TCRdb to the early 2020s). Study-wide context: AZD1222 recipients whose second dose came at about 4 weeks and those whose second dose came at about 12 weeks were combined into one group, since spike-specific TCR depth and breadth did not differ between the two schedules. TCR sequencing covered fewer than 250 trial participants: 200 to 220 given two doses of AZD1222 and about 26 given two doses of MenACWY control vaccine. Trial participants were enrolled by age into 18-55, 56-69 and 70-plus year subgroups, with roughly 160, 29 and 62 TCR-sequenced participants respectively. What the study reported, not specific to this receptor: Epitopes outside the regions mutated in the B.1.351 and B.1.1.7 variants were reportedly recognized by nearly half of the unique spike-specific TCRs. Most participants were white British and females outnumbered males, and the authors suggested that clonal diversity may have been underestimated. Because no samples from the day 14 peak response were available, repertoires could be characterized only after the peak T cell response. After two AZD1222 doses, both the breadth and the depth of spike-specific TCRs were significantly higher than at day 0 and than in MenACWY recipients. CD4 TCRs associated with the vaccine covered the entire spike protein, and the dominant responses were in regions 160-218 and 743-854. The 56-69-year group was small, and its depth increase did not reach significance, likely because of low power. Conclusions about previously exposed vaccinees are limited, since just a handful of AZD1222 recipients were seropositive for SARS-CoV-2 at baseline.

The cysteine opens and the phenylalanine closes a CDR3 of 15 amino acids. Only the CDR3 portion is preserved as DNA: 45 bases, with reading frame beginning at the first base. Per the germline V gene, SGHNT is the CDR1 and YENEEA is the CDR2. At the junction V is shortened by 6 bases and J by 5 bases; bases outside the gene matches: 7. The CDR3 regions of human TCRbeta chains were analyzed by immunosequencing. The source study handled its data this way. Repertoire TCRs were matched against a reference library of SARS-CoV-2-specific TCRs generated with the MIRA antigen-specificity platform. Breadth was defined as the fraction of unique TCRs that were SARS-CoV-2-associated. Depth was defined as the fraction of total T cells that were SARS-CoV-2-associated. Using the MIRA data, every spike-specific TCR was mapped to the spike region that the TCR reacted to and assigned to either a CD4 or a CD8 class. Log10-transformed breadth and depth values were compared by one-way ANOVA with Sidak's multiple comparisons tests. The immuneACCESS repertoire file appears here via TCRdb, limited to in-frame rearrangements. These files lack a portion of the clones; in checked studies, under half of the deficit traces to unresolved V genes, and the cause of the others is not known. For V, J and clone size, that table is used; D and trimming come from the DNA. For this sample the table gives around 87,000 clones, of which 65% to 90% were detected only once. Around 9.6% of the sample goes to the ten largest clones.

The label giving this sample's time point can be read as: baseline before first vaccination. Samples from vaccinated people were obtained from the UK trials COV001 and COV002, which included a single-blind randomized controlled phase 2/3 trial of AZD1222 (ChAdOx1 nCoV-19) in healthy adults. Trial participant PBMC samples were collected at day 0 and day 28 after the second dose for TCRbeta chain sequencing. This clonotype was obtained from an adult in good health. The chain links TRBV11-3 with TRBJ2-2, and TRBD1 aligns with 9 junction nucleotides. The input for sequencing was peripheral blood, taken on day 0 of AZD1222 vaccination. The CDR3 loop reads CASRSDRGKTGELFF. The sequence in DNA is TGTGCCAGCAGATCCGACAGGGGGAAGACCGGGGAGCTGTTTTTT.